The rows below give T cell receptor beta chains drawn from one sample of a study of OX40 agonist ivuxolimab in advanced cancers. Only in-frame clones appear in the TCRdb table, and some are missing; sequencing was by immunoSEQ multiplex PCR. The table has roughly 86,000 clones, about 93% seen once; the top ten hold roughly 1.1%. Sequenced material: CD4+ or CD8+ T cells sorted from blood, taken in a trial of the OX40 agonist ivuxolimab. The receptors here all came from an adult with an advanced solid tumor such as melanoma, head and neck, liver or kidney cancer. Both conserved end residues are part of each CDR3. Fields, in order: D gene, V gene, J gene, CDR3 DNA, CDR3 protein. The D gene is left open where the match is weak.

d_gene: -; v_gene: TRBV4-1; j_gene: TRBJ2-7; CDR3nt: TGCGCCAGCAGCCAAGATCGCGACCACTACGAGCAGTACTTC; CDR3aa: CASSQDRDHYEQYF
d_gene: TRBD1; v_gene: TRBV7-9; j_gene: TRBJ1-5; CDR3nt: TGTGCCAGCAGCACCGGGACAGGGGATTATAGCAATCAGCCCCAGCATTTT; CDR3aa: CASSTGTGDYSNQPQHF
d_gene: TRBD1; v_gene: TRBV6-1; j_gene: TRBJ2-1; CDR3nt: TGTGCCAGCAGTGAGACCTGGGACAGTTCAAATGAGCAGTTCTTC; CDR3aa: CASSETWDSSNEQFF
d_gene: -; v_gene: TRBV18; j_gene: TRBJ2-1; CDR3nt: TGTGCCAGCTCACCAGCCGGGAGCAAGGAGCAGTTCTTC; CDR3aa: CASSPAGSKEQFF
d_gene: -; v_gene: TRBV27; j_gene: TRBJ2-1; CDR3nt: TGTGCCAGCAGTTTAACCCGGGAGCACTACAATGAGCAGTTCTTC; CDR3aa: CASSLTREHYNEQFF
d_gene: TRBD1; v_gene: TRBV19; j_gene: TRBJ2-7; CDR3nt: TGTGCCAGTAGTCCCCTTCCGGGACAGGGGACGACCTACGAGCAGTACTTC; CDR3aa: CASSPLPGQGTTYEQYF
d_gene: -; v_gene: TRBV27; j_gene: TRBJ2-1; CDR3nt: TGTGCCAGCAGTTTTGGTCTCTACAATGAGCAGTTCTTC; CDR3aa: CASSFGLYNEQFF
d_gene: TRBD1; v_gene: TRBV29-1; j_gene: TRBJ1-5; CDR3nt: TGCAGCGTGTCCATGGGGACAGCAGATCAGCCCCAGCATTTT; CDR3aa: CSVSMGTADQPQHF
d_gene: -; v_gene: TRBV7-3; j_gene: TRBJ2-1; CDR3nt: TGTGCCAGCAGCGCCCTGGCGGGGACCTTGGGTGAGCAGTTCTTC; CDR3aa: CASSALAGTLGEQFF
d_gene: TRBD2; v_gene: TRBV18; j_gene: TRBJ2-1; CDR3nt: TGTGCCAGCTCACCGACAGGGTGGGCTAGCGGGAGTCTTGCTGAGCAGTTCTTC; CDR3aa: CASSPTGWASGSLAEQFF
d_gene: TRBD1; v_gene: TRBV11-2; j_gene: TRBJ2-1; CDR3nt: TGTGCCAGCACCCACCCGACAGGGAACAATGAGCAGTTCTTC; CDR3aa: CASTHPTGNNEQFF
d_gene: TRBD2; v_gene: TRBV14; j_gene: TRBJ2-2; CDR3nt: TGTGCCAGCAGCCAAGAGGCGGGAGGGCCTCTCACCGGGGAGCTGTTTTTT; CDR3aa: CASSQEAGGPLTGELFF
d_gene: TRBD1; v_gene: TRBV6-4; j_gene: TRBJ1-1; CDR3nt: TGTGCCAGCAAAGGACAGGGGATGAACACTGAAGCTTTCTTT; CDR3aa: CASKGQGMNTEAFF
d_gene: TRBD1; v_gene: TRBV7-9; j_gene: TRBJ2-5; CDR3nt: TGTGCCAGCAGCCGGGACAGCCTGGGGGAGACCCAGTACTTC; CDR3aa: CASSRDSLGETQYF
d_gene: -; v_gene: TRBV2; j_gene: TRBJ1-1; CDR3nt: TGTGCCAGCAGTGAAAACTCGGGCACTGAAGCTTTCTTT; CDR3aa: CASSENSGTEAFF
d_gene: -; v_gene: TRBV7-2; j_gene: TRBJ1-3; CDR3nt: TGTGCCAGCAGCTTCCAGTTTACCTCTGGAAACACCATATATTTT; CDR3aa: CASSFQFTSGNTIYF